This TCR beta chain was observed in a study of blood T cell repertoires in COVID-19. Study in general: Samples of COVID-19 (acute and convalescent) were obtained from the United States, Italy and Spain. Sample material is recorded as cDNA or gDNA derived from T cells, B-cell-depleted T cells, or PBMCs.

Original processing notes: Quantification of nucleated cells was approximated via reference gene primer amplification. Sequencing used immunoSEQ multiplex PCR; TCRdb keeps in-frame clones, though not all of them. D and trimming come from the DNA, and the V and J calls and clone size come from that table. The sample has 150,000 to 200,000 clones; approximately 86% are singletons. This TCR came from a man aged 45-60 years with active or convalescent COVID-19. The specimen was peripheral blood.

The CDR3 region is CASRRTGVDYGYTF. The CDR3 DNA is TGTGCCAGCAGAAGGACAGGGGTGGACTATGGCTACACCTTC. The chain joins TRBV6-6 to TRBJ1-2; 9 nucleotides match TRBD1. The CDR3 loop spans 14 amino acids. The germline gives CDR1 MNHNY, CDR2 SVGAGI (reference sequence). J gave up 3 bases and V 6 bases, and 5 bases lay outside the gene matches.